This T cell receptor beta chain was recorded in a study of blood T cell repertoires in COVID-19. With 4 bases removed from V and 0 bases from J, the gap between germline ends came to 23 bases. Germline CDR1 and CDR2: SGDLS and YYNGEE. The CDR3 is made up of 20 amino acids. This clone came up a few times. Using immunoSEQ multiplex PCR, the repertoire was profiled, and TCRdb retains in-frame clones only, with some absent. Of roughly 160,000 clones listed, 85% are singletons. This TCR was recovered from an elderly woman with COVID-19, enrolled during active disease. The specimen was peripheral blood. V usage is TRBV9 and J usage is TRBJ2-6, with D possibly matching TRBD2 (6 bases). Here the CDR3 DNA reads TGTGCCAGCAGCACACCAAATGCTGAGCGGGTGTCCTCTGGGGCCAACGTCCTGACTTTC. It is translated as CASSTPNAERVSSGANVLTF.